These 8 T cell receptor beta chains were all obtained from the same sample, sequenced in a study of cytomegalovirus exposure and HLA in healthy donors (dated 2017 in TCRdb). The receptor library was made with the immunoSEQ multiplex PCR assay. The multiplex PCR relied on a mix of 60 forward primers for TCR Vbeta segments and 13 reverse primers for TCR Jbeta segments. TCRdb took over this immuneACCESS table, retaining in-frame rearrangements with V and J assigned. Such tables are incomplete; in checked studies, under half of the missing clones stem from an unresolved V gene, and the remainder is unexplained. This sample has about 200,000 clones in its table, and 80% to 85% of those were observed once. The ten largest account for approximately 6.5% of the sample. Specimen: PBMCs. All receptors derive from a woman in her 50s in good health and CMV-seropositive.

The chain joins TRBV5-1 to TRBJ1-6; D is uncertain. Germline CDR1 SGHRS, CDR2 YFSETQ. The CDR3 totals 14 residues. Trimming stripped 0 bases from V and 7 bases from J, with 8 bases between. The CDR3 sequence is CASSLGRYNSPLHF. The CDR3 DNA reads TGCGCCAGCAGCTTGGGCCGGTACAATTCACCCCTCCACTTT.

The V and J genes are TRBV18 and TRBJ2-1; a weak D match, TRBD2 (5 bases). V shed 3 bases and J shed 0 bases, with 12 bases lying between them. The CDR3 spans 16 residues. Germline CDR1 is KGHSH and CDR2 is LQKENI. The CDR3 DNA follows: TGTGCCAGCTCACCCACGGGGAAGAGCTCCTACAATGAGCAGTTCTTC. Its protein is CASSPTGKSSYNEQFF.

The DNA of the CDR3 is TGTGCCAGCAGCTTGGGAGGGCCGTTCTACACCTTC. As protein: CASSLGGPFYTF. The chain couples TRBV5-4 to TRBJ1-2; D is undetermined. This CDR3 region has 12 residues. CDR1 and CDR2 (germline): SGHNT, YYREEE (reference sequence). With 0 bases removed from V and 10 bases from J, the gap between germline ends came to 10 bases.

The chain uses TRBV10-1 and TRBJ1-1, with 7 bases identical to TRBD1. From germline, CDR1 is WNHNN and CDR2 SYGVQD (reference sequence). The ends lost 10 bases at V and 4 bases at J; junction bases unmatched: 18. This CDR3 spans 16 amino acids. The chain's CDR3 is CATPSDRERLGTEAFF. The CDR3 coding sequence is TGCGCCACCCCATCTGACAGGGAACGCCTGGGCACTGAAGCTTTCTTT.

J is TRBJ2-7 and V is TRBV5-6; 7 bases fit TRBD1. Germline V gene sequence: CDR1 SGHDT, CDR2 YYEEEE. V shed 4 bases, J shed 5 bases, and the junction held 3 bases outside the gene matches. The CDR3 length is 12 residues. The CDR3 is CASSRTGDEQYF. CDR3 DNA: TGTGCCAGCAGCCGGACAGGCGACGAGCAGTACTTC.

The chain links TRBV5-1 to TRBJ2-7, with TRBD1 identical over 7 bases. Germline assignment: CDR1 SGHRS and CDR2 YFSETQ. V gave up 1 base and J gave up 6 bases; unmatched junction bases: 10. The CDR3 runs to 15 residues. The CDR3 sequence: CASSLRPGGPFEQYF. The CDR3 DNA sequence: TGCGCCAGCAGCTTGAGGCCAGGGGGTCCTTTCGAGCAGTACTTC.

The chain employs TRBV7-8 and TRBJ2-7; TRBD1 is a possible D gene (6 bases). Between the trimmed V and J ends, which lost 7 bases and 1 base, there was a span of 20 bases. The CDR3 has 16 residues. Germline lookup yields CDR1 SGHVS and CDR2 FQNEAQ. DNA of the CDR3: TGTGCCAGCACCCTTTACCCGACAGGAAATTCCTACGAGCAGTACTTC. Amino acid sequence: CASTLYPTGNSYEQYF. Full variable domain (outside the CDR3, taken from reference TRBV7-8 and TRBJ2-7): GAGVSQSPRYKVAKRGQDVALRCDPISGHVSLFWYQQALGQGPEFLTYFQNEAQLDKSGLPSDRFFAERPEGSVSTLKIQRTQQEDSAVYLCASTLYPTGNSYEQYFGPGTRLTVT.

V and J are TRBV28 and TRBJ1-5; D call uncertain. The CDR3 covers 11 residues. The V end was cut by 5 bases, the J end by 5 bases, with 4 bases between. CDR1 is MDHEN, CDR2 SYDVKM, per germline. The DNA of the CDR3 is TGTGCCAGCAGTCTTGATCAGCCCCAGCATTTT. This sequence encodes CASSLDQPQHF.